A few counts support the clone carrying this T cell receptor (beta chain). The antigen is not known. The data were obtained in a study of T-cell memory formation after mild COVID-19. Across the whole study: Largely donor-specific sequence clusters came from a couple of donors. Whole-study results and caveats: In second-wave clones peaking day 37, SARS-CoV-2 specificity remained unconfirmed. Contracting CD8+ clones were enriched in EMRA, CD4+ mainly in CM and EM.

The CDR3 runs 13 residues. Trimming took off 0 bases at V and 9 bases at J, with 9 bases between the two ends. CDR1 and CDR2 from the germline V gene are LGHDT and YNNKEL (reference sequence). One entry per CDR3 protein results from TCRdb running MiXCR on the 5' RACE reads. The profile shows a few hundred thousand distinct CDR3 sequences, approximately 14% of them singletons. The chain is built from TRBV3-1 and TRBJ1-5, with a possible D match to TRBD1 (6 bases). The sequenced sample consisted of PBMCs or a T cell subset sorted from them (not recorded which). The receptor's source is a man younger than 35 who had mild COVID-19 (a few samples of this study predate the infection). Cell type and time point are not known. The CDR3 region is CASSQDVGGPQHF. The CDR3 nucleotides read TGTGCCAGCAGCCAAGATGTAGGGGGGCCCCAGCATTTT. Drawing the rest from reference TRBV3-1 and TRBJ1-5, the complete variable domain is DTAVSQTPKYLVTQMGNDKSIKCEQNLGHDTMYWYKQDSKKFLKIMFSYNNKELIINETVPNRFSPKSPDKAHLNLHINSLELGDSAVYFCASSQDVGGPQHFGDGTRLSIL.